A single sample is the source of the 11 T cell receptor beta chains below, sequenced in a study of shared clonotypes between healthy human individuals. The protocol was immunoSEQ multiplex PCR, while the TCRdb copy is restricted to in-frame clones and leaves out a portion. The data show millions of clones, about 95% seen once. CD45RO-negative cells were positively selected for CCR7, leaving out terminally differentiated effector memory CD45RA+ cells. Sequencing was performed on naive CD8+ T cells sorted from blood. These receptors came from a man younger than 35 in good health.

This chain links TRBV5-1 with TRBJ2-3; 9 positions agree with TRBD2. V was clipped by 3 bases and J by 2 bases; unmatched bases: 7. CDR1 and CDR2 from the germline V gene are SGHRS and YFSETQ. The CDR3 contains 16 residues. The CDR3 DNA sequence: TGCGCCAGCAGCTGGGAGCGGGAGGCCCCCACAGATACGCAGTATTTT. Translating gives CASSWEREAPTDTQYF.

The J gene is TRBJ2-3, the V gene TRBV4-1; 10 bases are shared with TRBD2. This CDR3 comprises 16 residues. V lost 4 bases to trimming and J lost 4 bases; unmatched junction nucleotides: 8. Germline V gene lookup returns CDR1 MGHRA and CDR2 YSYEKL. CDR3 nucleotide sequence: TGCGCCAGCAGCCCTTCCGGGACTAGCGAGTCAGATACGCAGTATTTT. Translated, it gives CASSPSGTSESDTQYF.

J is TRBJ2-2 and V is TRBV2, with 10 positions matching TRBD2. The ends lost 4 bases at V and 7 bases at J; junction bases unmatched: 9. CDR1 SNHLY and CDR2 FYNNEI come from the germline V gene. The CDR3 is 16 residues long. The CDR3 DNA reads as TGTGCCAGCAGTGGGAAGCTAGCGGGAGAAGTCGGGGAGCTGTTTTTT. As protein: CASSGKLAGEVGELFF.

This sequence joins TRBV13 and TRBJ1-3, with 9 nucleotides matching TRBD1. V trimming: 5 bases; J trimming: 4 bases; junction bases outside the gene matches: 24. The CDR3 extends over 21 amino acids. Germline V gene data show CDR1 as PRHDT and CDR2 as FYEKMQ (reference sequence). The CDR3 bases are TGTGCCAGCAGCCTCCAAAGCGGGACAGGGCTTTTTTACTCTGGCGGAAACACCATATATTTT. Its protein product is CASSLQSGTGLFYSGGNTIYF.

The CDR3 nucleotides read TGTGCCTGGAGTTTGGGACTAGTCCCCTACGAGCAGTACTTC. This encodes CAWSLGLVPYEQYF. J is TRBJ2-7 and V is TRBV30, with 8 nucleotides matching TRBD2. Germline V gene sequence: CDR1 GTSNPN, CDR2 SVGIG (reference sequence). The CDR3 spans 14 residues. Germline trimming cut 2 bases from V and 2 bases from J; bases unmatched to any gene: 5.

The genes are TRBV5-5 and TRBJ2-7; TRBD1 matches at 10 bases. Germline V CDR1 and CDR2: SGHKS, YYEKEE (reference sequence). This CDR3 comprises 16 residues. Trimming took 2 bases from V and 3 from J; bases not matched to a gene: 8. The CDR3 loop is CASSLRSGTGVYEQYF. The CDR3 coding sequence is TGTGCCAGCAGCTTAAGGAGCGGGACAGGGGTCTACGAGCAGTACTTC.

CDR3 bases: TGTGCCAGCTCATACCTAGCGGGAGACCTAACAGATACGCAGTATTTT. Encoded protein: CASSYLAGDLTDTQYF. This chain links TRBV18 with TRBJ2-3; TRBD2 matches at 10 bases. Germline lookup yields CDR1 KGHSH and CDR2 LQKENI. The CDR3 length is 16 residues. Losses at the gene ends were 5 bases for V and 3 bases for J; bases not matched to a gene: 8.

Note on this clone: This specimen includes other DNA sequences encoding the same CDR3. The V call is TRBV27, the J call TRBJ2-7, with D maybe TRBD1 (5 bases). V lost 3 bases, J lost 0 bases, and 6 bases lay in between. Germline V gene lookup returns CDR1 MNHEY and CDR2 SMNVEV (reference sequence). This CDR3 is built from 13 residues. CDR3 sequence: CASSFQGSYEQYF. The CDR3 bases are TGTGCCAGCAGTTTTCAGGGCTCCTACGAGCAGTACTTC.

The chain employs TRBV11-2 and TRBJ2-7; weak D call: TRBD2 (5 bases). V lost 6 bases and J lost 5, with 17 bases in between. This CDR3 is 14 amino acids long. CDR1 and CDR2 (germline): SGHAT, FQNNGV. Here the CDR3 reads CASRDVGGHHEQYF. In DNA, the CDR3 is TGTGCCAGCAGGGACGTAGGAGGTCACCACGAGCAGTACTTC.

As DNA, the CDR3 is TGTGCCAGCAGCTCTGGGACAGGTACAGCCTACGAGCAGTACTTC. This codes for CASSSGTGTAYEQYF. The gene calls are TRBV5-8 and TRBJ2-7; 8 bases line up with TRBD1. The CDR3 runs 15 residues. The trim removed 3 bases at V and 2 bases at J, leaving 7 bases unmatched. Germline-derived CDR1 and CDR2 are SGHTS and YDEGEE.

V is TRBV5-6 and J is TRBJ1-3; 9 nucleotides agree with TRBD1. CDR1 SGHDT and CDR2 YYEEEE come from the germline V gene. Trimming cost V 7 bases and J 3 bases; bases outside gene matches: 2. The CDR3 covers 13 residues. DNA for the CDR3: TGTGCCAGCGGGACAGGGTTTGGAAACACCATATATTTT. It codes for CASGTGFGNTIYF.